These 9 T cell receptor beta chains were all obtained from the same sample, sequenced in a study of shared clonotypes between healthy human individuals. Only in-frame clones appear in the TCRdb table, and some are missing; sequencing was by immunoSEQ multiplex PCR. The sample has some 2,500,000 clones; around 92% are singletons. Sequencing was done on a sample of naive CD4+ T cells from PBMCs. The subset: CD45RA+ positively selected. These receptors all come from a man in his late teens or twenties in good health. Some clones in this sample may be carry-over from other donors' samples.

The rearrangement joins TRBV18 to TRBJ1-2; 7 bases agree with TRBD1. V shed 4 bases and J 1 base; nucleotides not matched to a gene: 9. The germline V gene encodes CDR1 KGHSH and CDR2 LQKENI. This CDR3 region has 16 residues. CDR3 protein: CASSRERQGGNYGYTF. CDR3 DNA sequence: TGTGCCAGCTCACGCGAAAGACAGGGAGGTAACTATGGCTACACCTTC.

The chain joins TRBV9 to TRBJ2-1; 8 bases are a match to TRBD2. Germline CDR1 reads SGDLS; CDR2 reads YYNGEE. CDR3 size: 16 residues. The ends lost 4 bases at V and 9 bases at J; junction bases unmatched: 15. CDR3 DNA sequence: TGTGCCAGCAGCCCCACCTCCGGGAGGGCCTCAGGTGAGCAGTTCTTC. Its translation is CASSPTSGRASGEQFF.

V usage is TRBV7-9 and J usage is TRBJ2-7, with D unresolved. V lost 5 bases, J lost 4 bases, and 9 bases lay in between. CDR3 length: 12 residues. Germline V gene data show CDR1 as SEHNR and CDR2 as FQNEAQ (reference sequence). Here the CDR3 reads CASSPWGYEQYF. DNA of the CDR3: TGTGCCAGCAGCCCATGGGGATACGAGCAGTACTTC.

This rearrangement joins TRBV28 to TRBJ2-7, with D perhaps matching TRBD1 (6 bases). Deletions cut 5 bases from V and 2 bases from J, with 13 bases between. CDR1 MDHEN and CDR2 SYDVKM come from the germline V gene. The CDR3 totals 14 residues. CDR3 nucleotides: TGTGCCAGCAGTGCCGGGACACTAACCTACGAGCAGTACTTC. Translation gives CASSAGTLTYEQYF.

The chain couples TRBV30 to TRBJ1-2; no firm D call. CDR1 GTSNPN and CDR2 SVGIG come from the germline V gene (reference sequence). This CDR3 is built from 14 residues. V lost 5 bases to trimming and J lost 4 bases, with 17 bases between them. The DNA of the CDR3 is TGTGCCTGGGGTCCTTCCCTCCCTCGCTATGGCTACACCTTC. This gives the protein CAWGPSLPRYGYTF.

A few counts support this clone. The same CDR3 also results from other DNA sequences found in this sample. The CDR3 loop is CASSLRDTQYF. CDR3 coding DNA: TGTGCCAGCAGTTTACGTGATACGCAGTATTTT. V and J are TRBV27 and TRBJ2-3; D uncertain. Trimming left V 2 bases short and J 6 bases short, with 3 bases between. The CDR3 has 11 amino acids. The germline CDR1 and CDR2 sequences are MNHEY and SMNVEV (reference sequence).

V gene TRBV11-2 combines with J gene TRBJ2-7, with 13 positions matching TRBD2. With V trimmed by 0 bases and J by 0 bases, 11 bases remained unmatched. This CDR3 has 20 amino acids. From germline, CDR1 is SGHAT and CDR2 FQNNGV. This CDR3 reads CASSLDGTSGRAELSYEQYF. The CDR3 DNA follows: TGTGCCAGCAGCTTAGATGGAACTAGCGGGAGGGCCGAGCTCTCCTACGAGCAGTACTTC. Based on the CDR3 plus reference TRBV11-2 and TRBJ2-7, the full variable domain is EAGVAQSPRYKIIEKRQSVAFWCNPISGHATLYWYQQILGQGPKLLIQFQNNGVVDDSQLPKDRFSAERLKGVDSTLKIQPAKLEDSAVYLCASSLDGTSGRAELSYEQYFGPGTRLTVT.

The rearrangement links TRBV11-2 to TRBJ1-2, with unresolved D. Per germline, CDR1 SGHAT and CDR2 FQNNGV. The CDR3 loop spans 15 amino acids. V lost 1 base and J 4 bases, leaving 13 bases between the germline ends. DNA for the CDR3: TGTGCCAGCAGCTTAGCTCCACAGAACTTCTATGGCTACACCTTC. Protein product: CASSLAPQNFYGYTF.

The chain recombines TRBV28 with TRBJ1-5; D is perhaps TRBD1 (5 bases). V shed 6 bases and J shed 5 bases, with 17 bases lying between them. Germline CDR1 reads MDHEN; CDR2 reads SYDVKM. The CDR3 has 15 residues. The DNA for the CDR3 is TGTGCCAGCAGGCAGGGCGGTCCTCTTTATCAGCCCCAGCATTTT. This gives the protein CASRQGGPLYQPQHF.